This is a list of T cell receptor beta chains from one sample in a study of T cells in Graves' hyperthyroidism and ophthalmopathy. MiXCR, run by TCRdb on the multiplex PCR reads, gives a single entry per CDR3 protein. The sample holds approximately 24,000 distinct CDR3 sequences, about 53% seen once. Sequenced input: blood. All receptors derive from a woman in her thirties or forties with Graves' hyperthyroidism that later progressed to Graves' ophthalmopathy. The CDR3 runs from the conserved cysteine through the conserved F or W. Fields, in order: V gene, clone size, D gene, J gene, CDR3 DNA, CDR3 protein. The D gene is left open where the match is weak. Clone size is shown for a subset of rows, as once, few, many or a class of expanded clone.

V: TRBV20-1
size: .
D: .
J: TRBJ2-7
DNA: TGCAGTGAGGCTGAGGACTACGGGCAGTACTTC
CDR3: CSEAEDYGQYF

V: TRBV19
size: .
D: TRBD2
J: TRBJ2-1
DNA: TGTGCCAGTAGTATGCGGACTTGCGGGAGCCCTGAGAAGTTCTTC
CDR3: CASSMRTCGSPEKFF

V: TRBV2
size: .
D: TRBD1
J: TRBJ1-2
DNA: TGTGCCAGCAGTCGATTAGGGACAGGGAGCGCCTATGGCTACACCTTC
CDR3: CASSRLGTGSAYGYTF

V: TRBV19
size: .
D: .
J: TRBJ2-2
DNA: TGTGCCAGTAACGAAGGAGGAGGGGTCGATGACACCGGGGAGCTGTTTTTT
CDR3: CASNEGGGVDDTGELFF

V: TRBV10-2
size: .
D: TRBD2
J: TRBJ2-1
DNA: TGCGCCAGCAGTTCTAGCGGGAGAGGCAATGAGCAGTTCTTC
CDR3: CASSSSGRGNEQFF

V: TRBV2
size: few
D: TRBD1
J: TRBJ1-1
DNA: TGTGCCAGCAGTGAACAGGGGGTGCGCACTGAAGCTTTCTTT
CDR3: CASSEQGVRTEAFF

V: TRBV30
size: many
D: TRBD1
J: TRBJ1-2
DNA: TGTGCCTGGAGTCGGGACAGCCTCAATGGCTACACCTTC
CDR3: CAWSRDSLNGYTF

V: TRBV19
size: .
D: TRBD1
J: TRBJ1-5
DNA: TGTGCCAGTAGTATGGGAACAGGGGTTCAGCCCCAGCATTTT
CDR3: CASSMGTGVQPQHF

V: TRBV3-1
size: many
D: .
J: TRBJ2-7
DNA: TGTGCCAGCGGGGACGAGCAGTACTTC
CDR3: CASGDEQYF

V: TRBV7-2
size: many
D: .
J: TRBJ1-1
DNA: TGTGCCAGCAGCCCCGGAGGCGGGGGAGGGACTGAAGCTTTCTTT
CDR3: CASSPGGGGGTEAFF

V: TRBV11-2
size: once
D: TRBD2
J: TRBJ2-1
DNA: TGTGCTAGCAGCTTAGTTAGCGGGGCCTACAATGAGCAGTTCTTC
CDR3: CASSLVSGAYNEQFF

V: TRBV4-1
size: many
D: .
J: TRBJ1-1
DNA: TGCGCCAGCAGCCAAGGTCAGGGTGACACTGAAGCTTTCTTT
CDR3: CASSQGQGDTEAFF

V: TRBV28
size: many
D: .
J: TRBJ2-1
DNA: TGTGCCAGCAGTTTATCGGACGGGCTGCAGTTCTTC
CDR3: CASSLSDGLQFF

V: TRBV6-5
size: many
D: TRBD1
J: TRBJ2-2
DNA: TGTGCCAGCAGCCGCGGGACAGGGAACACCGGGGAGCTGTTTTTT
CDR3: CASSRGTGNTGELFF

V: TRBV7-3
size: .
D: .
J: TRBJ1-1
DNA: TGCGCCAGCAGCTTACAGGGAAGAAACACTGAAGCTTTCTTT
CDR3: CASSLQGRNTEAFF

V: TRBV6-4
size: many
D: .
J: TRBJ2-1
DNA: TGTGCCAGCAGTGACTCAGGGAGCTCCTACAATGAGCAGTTCTTC
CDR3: CASSDSGSSYNEQFF

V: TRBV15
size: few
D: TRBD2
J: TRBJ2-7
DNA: TGTGCCACCGCCCGCGGGACTAGTGGAAACGAGCAGTACTTC
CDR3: CATARGTSGNEQYF

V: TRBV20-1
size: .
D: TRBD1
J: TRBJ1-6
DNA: TGCAGTGCCCGAGGACAGGGAGAATATTCACCCCTCCACTTT
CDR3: CSARGQGEYSPLHF

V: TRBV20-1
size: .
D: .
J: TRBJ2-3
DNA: TGCAGTGGGAGGGTAGATACGCAGTATTTT
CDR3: CSGRVDTQYF